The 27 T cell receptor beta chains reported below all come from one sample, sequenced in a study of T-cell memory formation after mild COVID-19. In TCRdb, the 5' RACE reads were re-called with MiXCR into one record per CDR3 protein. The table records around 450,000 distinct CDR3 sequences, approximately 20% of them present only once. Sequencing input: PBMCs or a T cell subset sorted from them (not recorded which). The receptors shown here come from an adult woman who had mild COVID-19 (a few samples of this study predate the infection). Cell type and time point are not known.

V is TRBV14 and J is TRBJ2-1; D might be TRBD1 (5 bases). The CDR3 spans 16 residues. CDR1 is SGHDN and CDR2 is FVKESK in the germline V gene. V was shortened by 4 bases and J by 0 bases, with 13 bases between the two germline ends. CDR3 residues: CASSRRQHSSYNEQFF. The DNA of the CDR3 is TGTGCCAGCAGCCGCCGACAGCATAGCTCCTACAATGAGCAGTTCTTC.

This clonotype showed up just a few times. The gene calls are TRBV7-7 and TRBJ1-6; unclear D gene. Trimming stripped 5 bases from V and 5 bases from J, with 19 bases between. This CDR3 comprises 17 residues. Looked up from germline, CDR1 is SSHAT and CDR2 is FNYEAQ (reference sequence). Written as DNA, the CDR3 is TGTGCCAGCAGCCATTACCCTAGCACGGACCATAATTCACCCCTCCACTTT. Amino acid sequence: CASSHYPSTDHNSPLHF.

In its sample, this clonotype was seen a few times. The CDR3 here is CASSYLSGQGTSPLHF. CDR3 nucleotide sequence: TGTGCCAGCAGTTACTTAAGCGGACAGGGGACTTCACCCCTCCACTTT. The V call is TRBV6-5, the J call TRBJ1-6, with TRBD1 matching 9 bases. Trimming at V came to 1 base and at J to 9 bases, leaving 7 bases not matched to a gene. The CDR3 sequence is 16 residues long. Per germline, CDR1 MNHEY and CDR2 SVGAGI.

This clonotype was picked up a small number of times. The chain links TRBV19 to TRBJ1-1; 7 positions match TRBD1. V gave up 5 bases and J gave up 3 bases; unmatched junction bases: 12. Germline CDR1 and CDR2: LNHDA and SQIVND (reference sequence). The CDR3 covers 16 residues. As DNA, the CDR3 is TGTGCCAGTAGTCTACTTTGGTCAGGGGGAGACACTGAAGCTTTCTTT. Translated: CASSLLWSGGDTEAFF.

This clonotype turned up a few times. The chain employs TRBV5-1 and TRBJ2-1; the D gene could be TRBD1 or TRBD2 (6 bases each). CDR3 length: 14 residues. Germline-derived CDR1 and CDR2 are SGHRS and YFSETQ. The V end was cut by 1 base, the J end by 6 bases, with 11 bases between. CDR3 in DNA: TGCGCCAGCAGCTTGCGGGGGCCGGGCAATGAGCAGTTCTTC. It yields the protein CASSLRGPGNEQFF.

The CDR3 sequence: CASSQDPGNTQYF. CDR3 bases: TGTGCCAGCAGCCAAGACCCGGGAAATACGCAGTATTTT. This chain uses TRBV3-1 with TRBJ2-3, with a weak D call TRBD2 (5 bases). The CDR3 contains 13 residues. Germline loops: CDR1 LGHDT, CDR2 YNNKEL (reference sequence). With 0 bases removed from V and 7 bases from J, the gap between germline ends came to 8 bases.

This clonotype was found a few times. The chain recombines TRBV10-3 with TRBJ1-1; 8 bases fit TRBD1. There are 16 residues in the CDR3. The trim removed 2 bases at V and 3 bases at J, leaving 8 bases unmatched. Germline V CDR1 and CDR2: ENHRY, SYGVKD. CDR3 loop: CAISEPDRGGHTEAFF. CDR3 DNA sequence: TGTGCCATCAGTGAGCCTGACAGGGGTGGGCACACTGAAGCTTTCTTT.

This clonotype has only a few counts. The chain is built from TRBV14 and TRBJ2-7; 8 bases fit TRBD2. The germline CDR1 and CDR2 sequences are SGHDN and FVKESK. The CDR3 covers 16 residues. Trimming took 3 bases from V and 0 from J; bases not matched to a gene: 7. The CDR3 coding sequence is TGTGCCAGCAGCCACGAACCGGGACTAGTCTCCTACGAGCAGTACTTC. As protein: CASSHEPGLVSYEQYF.

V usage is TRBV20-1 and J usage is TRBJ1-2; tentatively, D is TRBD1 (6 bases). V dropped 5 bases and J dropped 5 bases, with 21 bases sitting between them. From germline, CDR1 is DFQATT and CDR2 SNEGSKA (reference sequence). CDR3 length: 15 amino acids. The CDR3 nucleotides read TGCAGTGCTTTGTCAGGGGTGGGGGTCTGGTATGGCTACACCTTC. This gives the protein CSALSGVGVWYGYTF.

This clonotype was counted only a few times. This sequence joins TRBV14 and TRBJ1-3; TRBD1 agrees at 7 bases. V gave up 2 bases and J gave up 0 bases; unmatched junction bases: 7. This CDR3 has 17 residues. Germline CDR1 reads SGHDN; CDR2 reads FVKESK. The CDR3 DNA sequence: TGTGCCAGCAGCCAATATACCGGGACAGACTCTGGAAACACCATATATTTT. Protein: CASSQYTGTDSGNTIYF.

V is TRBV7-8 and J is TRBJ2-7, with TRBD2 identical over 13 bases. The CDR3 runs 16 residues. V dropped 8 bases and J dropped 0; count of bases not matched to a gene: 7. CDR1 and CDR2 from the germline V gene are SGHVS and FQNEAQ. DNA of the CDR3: TGTGCCAGCGGCCAGAGGACTAGCGGGAGCTCCTACGAGCAGTACTTC. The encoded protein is CASGQRTSGSSYEQYF.

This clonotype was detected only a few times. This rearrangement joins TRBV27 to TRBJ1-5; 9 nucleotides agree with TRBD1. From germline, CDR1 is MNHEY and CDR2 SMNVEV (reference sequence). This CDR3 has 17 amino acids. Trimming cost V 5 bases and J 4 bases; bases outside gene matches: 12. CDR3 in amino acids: CASSHVPGQGGNQPQHF. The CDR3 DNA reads TGTGCCAGCAGTCATGTACCGGGACAGGGTGGAAATCAGCCCCAGCATTTT.

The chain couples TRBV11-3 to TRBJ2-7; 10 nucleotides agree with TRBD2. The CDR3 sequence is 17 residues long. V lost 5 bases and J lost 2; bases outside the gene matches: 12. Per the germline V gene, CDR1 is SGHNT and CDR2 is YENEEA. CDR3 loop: CASSAAGGTSGAYEQYF. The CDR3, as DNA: TGTGCCAGCAGCGCGGCTGGGGGTACTAGCGGGGCCTACGAGCAGTACTTC.

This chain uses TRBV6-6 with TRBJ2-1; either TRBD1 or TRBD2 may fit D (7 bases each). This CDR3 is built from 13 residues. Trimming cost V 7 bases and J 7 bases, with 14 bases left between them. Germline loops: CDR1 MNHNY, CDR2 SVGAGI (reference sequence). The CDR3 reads CASNDREGNEQFF. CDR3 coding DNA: TGTGCCAGCAACGACAGGGAGGGGAATGAGCAGTTCTTC.

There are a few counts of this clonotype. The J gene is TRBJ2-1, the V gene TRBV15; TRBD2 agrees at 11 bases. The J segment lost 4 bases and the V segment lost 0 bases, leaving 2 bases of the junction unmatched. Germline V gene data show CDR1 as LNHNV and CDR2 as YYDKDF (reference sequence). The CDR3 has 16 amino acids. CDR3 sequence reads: CATSRELAGAYNEQFF. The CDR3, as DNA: TGTGCCACCAGCAGAGAACTAGCGGGGGCATACAATGAGCAGTTCTTC.

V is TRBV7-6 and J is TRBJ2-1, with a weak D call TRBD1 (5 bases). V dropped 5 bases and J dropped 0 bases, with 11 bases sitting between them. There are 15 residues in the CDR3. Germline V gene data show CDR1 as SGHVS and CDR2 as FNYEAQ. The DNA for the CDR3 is TGTGCCAGCAGCCCTGTGGGGCGCTCCTACAATGAGCAGTTCTTC. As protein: CASSPVGRSYNEQFF.

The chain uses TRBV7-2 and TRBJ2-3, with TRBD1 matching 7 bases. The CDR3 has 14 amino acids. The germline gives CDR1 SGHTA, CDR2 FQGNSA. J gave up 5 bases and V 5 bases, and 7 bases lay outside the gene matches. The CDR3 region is CASSPGTVGDTQYF. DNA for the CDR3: TGTGCCAGCAGCCCCGGGACAGTGGGAGATACGCAGTATTTT.

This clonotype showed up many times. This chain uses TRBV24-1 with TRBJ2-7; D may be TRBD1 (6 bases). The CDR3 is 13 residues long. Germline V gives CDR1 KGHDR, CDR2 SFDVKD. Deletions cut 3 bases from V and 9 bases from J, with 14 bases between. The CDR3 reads CATSDERDNGQYF. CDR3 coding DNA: TGTGCCACCAGTGATGAACGGGACAACGGGCAGTACTTC.

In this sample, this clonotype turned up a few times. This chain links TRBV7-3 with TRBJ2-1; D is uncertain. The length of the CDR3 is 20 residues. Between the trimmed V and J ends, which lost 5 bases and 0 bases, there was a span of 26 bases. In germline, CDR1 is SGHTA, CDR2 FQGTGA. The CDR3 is CASSLRYTDGSVGSYNEQFF. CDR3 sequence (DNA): TGTGCCAGCAGCCTTCGTTACACGGACGGGTCCGTTGGCTCCTACAATGAGCAGTTCTTC.

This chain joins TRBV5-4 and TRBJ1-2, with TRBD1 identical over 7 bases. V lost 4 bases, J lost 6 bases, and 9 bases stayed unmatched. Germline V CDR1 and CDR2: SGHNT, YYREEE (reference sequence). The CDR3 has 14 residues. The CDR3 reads CASSAGQARDGYTF. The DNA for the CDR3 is TGTGCCAGCAGCGCAGGACAGGCCAGAGATGGCTACACCTTC.

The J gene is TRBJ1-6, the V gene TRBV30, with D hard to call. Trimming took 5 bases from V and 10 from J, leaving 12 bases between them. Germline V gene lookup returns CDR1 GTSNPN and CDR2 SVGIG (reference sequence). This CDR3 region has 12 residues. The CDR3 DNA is TGTGCCTGGGCCCTACAGAACTCACCCCTCCACTTT. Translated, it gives CAWALQNSPLHF.

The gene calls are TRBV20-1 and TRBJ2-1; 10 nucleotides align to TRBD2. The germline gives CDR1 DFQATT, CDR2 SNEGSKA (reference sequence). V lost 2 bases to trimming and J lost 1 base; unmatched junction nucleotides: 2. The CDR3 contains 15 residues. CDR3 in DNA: TGCAGTGCTAGATCTAGCGGGGGTTCCTACAATGAGCAGTTCTTC. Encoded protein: CSARSSGGSYNEQFF.

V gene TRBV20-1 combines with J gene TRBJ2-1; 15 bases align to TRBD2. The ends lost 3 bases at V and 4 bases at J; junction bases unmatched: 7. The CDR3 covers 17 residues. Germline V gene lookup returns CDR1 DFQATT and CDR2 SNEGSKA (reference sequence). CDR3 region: CSASGGLAGGLYNEQFF. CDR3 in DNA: TGCAGTGCTAGTGGGGGACTAGCGGGGGGCTTATACAATGAGCAGTTCTTC.

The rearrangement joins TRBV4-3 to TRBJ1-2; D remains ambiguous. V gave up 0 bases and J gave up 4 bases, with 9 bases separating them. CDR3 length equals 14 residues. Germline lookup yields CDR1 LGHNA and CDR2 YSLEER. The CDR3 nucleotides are TGCGCCAGCAGCCAAGACCTACACAGCTATGGCTACACCTTC. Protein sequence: CASSQDLHSYGYTF.

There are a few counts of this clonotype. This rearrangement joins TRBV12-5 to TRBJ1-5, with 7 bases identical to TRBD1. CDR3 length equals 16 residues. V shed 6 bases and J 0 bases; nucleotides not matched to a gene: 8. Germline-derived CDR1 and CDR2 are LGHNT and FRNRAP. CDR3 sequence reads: CASGQGQPYSNQPQHF. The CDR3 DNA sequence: TGTGCTAGTGGCCAGGGACAGCCGTATAGCAATCAGCCCCAGCATTTT.

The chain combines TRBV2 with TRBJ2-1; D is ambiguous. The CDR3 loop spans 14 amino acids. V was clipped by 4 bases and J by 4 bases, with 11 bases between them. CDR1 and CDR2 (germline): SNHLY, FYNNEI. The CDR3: CASSGLGHYNEQFF. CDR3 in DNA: TGTGCCAGCAGTGGGCTCGGCCATTACAATGAGCAGTTCTTC.

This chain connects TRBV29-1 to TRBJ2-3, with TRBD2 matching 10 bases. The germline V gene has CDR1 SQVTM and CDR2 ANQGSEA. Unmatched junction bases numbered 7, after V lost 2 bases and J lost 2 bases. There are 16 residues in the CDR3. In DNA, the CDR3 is TGCAGCGTTGAAATCGGACTAGCGGCCTCCACAGATACGCAGTATTTT. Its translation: CSVEIGLAASTDTQYF.